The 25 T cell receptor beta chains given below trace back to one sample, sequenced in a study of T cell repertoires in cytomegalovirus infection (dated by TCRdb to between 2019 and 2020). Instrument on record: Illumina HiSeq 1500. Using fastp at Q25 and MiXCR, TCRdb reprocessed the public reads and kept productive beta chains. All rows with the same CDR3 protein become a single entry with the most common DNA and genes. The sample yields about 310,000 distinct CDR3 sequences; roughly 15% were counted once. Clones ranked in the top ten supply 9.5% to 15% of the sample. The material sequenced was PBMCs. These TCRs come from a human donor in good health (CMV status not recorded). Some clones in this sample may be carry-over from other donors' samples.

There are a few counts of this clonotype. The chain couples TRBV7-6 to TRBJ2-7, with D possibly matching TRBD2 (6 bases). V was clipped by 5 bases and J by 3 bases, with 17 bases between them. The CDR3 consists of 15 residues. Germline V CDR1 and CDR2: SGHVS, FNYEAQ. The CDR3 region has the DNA TGTGCCAGCAGCGCCCGGGACTTTCGTTTCTACGAGCAGTACTTC. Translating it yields CASSARDFRFYEQYF. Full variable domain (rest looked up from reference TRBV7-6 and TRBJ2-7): GAGVSQSPRYKVTKRGQDVALRCDPISGHVSLYWYRQALGQGPEFLTYFNYEAQQDKSGLPNDRFSAERPEGSISTLTIQRTEQRDSAMYRCASSARDFRFYEQYFGPGTRLTVT.

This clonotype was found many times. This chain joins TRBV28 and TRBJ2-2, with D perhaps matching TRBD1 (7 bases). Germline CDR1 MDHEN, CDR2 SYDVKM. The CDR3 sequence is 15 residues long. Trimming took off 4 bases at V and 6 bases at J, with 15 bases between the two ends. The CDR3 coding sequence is TGTGCCAGCAGTTCTTATCGCAGGGGGGCCGGGGAGCTGTTTTTT. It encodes CASSSYRRGAGELFF.

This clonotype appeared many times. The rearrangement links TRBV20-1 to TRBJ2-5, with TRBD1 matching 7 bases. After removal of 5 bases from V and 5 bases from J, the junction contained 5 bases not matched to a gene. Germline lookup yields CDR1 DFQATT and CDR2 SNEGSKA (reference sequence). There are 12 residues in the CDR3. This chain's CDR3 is CSAVDREETQYF. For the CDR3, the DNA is TGCAGTGCTGTTGACAGGGAGGAGACCCAGTACTTC.

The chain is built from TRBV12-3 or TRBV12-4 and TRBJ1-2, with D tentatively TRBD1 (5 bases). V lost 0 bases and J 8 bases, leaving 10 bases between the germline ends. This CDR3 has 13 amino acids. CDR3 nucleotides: TGTGCCAGCAGTTTAGCAGGGGTCGGCGGCTACACCTTC. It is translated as CASSLAGVGGYTF.

The CDR3 DNA follows: TGTGCCAGCTCGCAAGGTTCAGGACTCCTGAACACTGAAGCTTTCTTT. Its protein is CASSQGSGLLNTEAFF. The V gene is TRBV18, the J gene TRBJ1-1; D is undetermined. V was trimmed by 6 bases and J by 0 bases, leaving 17 bases between them. This CDR3 has 16 residues. Germline loops: CDR1 KGHSH, CDR2 LQKENI.

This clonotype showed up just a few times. The CDR3 nucleotides are TGTGCCAGCAGTCTGGAGGGTCACGGTGAGCAGTTCTTC. Translated, it gives CASSLEGHGEQFF. The rearrangement joins TRBV2 to TRBJ2-1, with D possibly matching TRBD2 (6 bases). From germline, CDR1 is SNHLY and CDR2 FYNNEI. This CDR3 contains 13 residues. Trimming stripped 5 bases from V and 9 bases from J, with 14 bases between.

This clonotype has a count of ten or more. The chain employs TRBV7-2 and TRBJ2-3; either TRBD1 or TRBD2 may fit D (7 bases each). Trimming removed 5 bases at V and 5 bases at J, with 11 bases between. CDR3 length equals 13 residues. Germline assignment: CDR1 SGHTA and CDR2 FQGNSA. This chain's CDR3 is CASSPGGGDTQYF. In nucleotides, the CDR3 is TGTGCCAGCAGCCCAGGGGGGGGAGATACGCAGTATTTT.

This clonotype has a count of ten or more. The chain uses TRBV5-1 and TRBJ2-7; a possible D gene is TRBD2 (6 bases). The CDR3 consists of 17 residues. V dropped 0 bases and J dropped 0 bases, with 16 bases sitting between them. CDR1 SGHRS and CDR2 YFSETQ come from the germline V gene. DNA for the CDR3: TGCGCCAGCAGCTTGGGGGGGGAGCCAGTTCCCTCCTACGAGCAGTACTTC. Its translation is CASSLGGEPVPSYEQYF.

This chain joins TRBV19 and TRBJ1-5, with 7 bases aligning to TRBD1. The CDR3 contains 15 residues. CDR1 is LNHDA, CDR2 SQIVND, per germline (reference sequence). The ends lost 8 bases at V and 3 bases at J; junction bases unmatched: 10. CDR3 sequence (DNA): TGTGCCAGTCATCGACCAGGGGGAGTCAATCAGCCCCAGCATTTT. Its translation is CASHRPGGVNQPQHF.

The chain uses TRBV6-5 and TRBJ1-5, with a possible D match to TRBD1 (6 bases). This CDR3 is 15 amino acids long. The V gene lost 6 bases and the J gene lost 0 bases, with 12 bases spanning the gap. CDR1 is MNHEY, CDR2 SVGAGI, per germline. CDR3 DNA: TGTGCCAGCAGCCACGGACAGCATAGCAATCAGCCCCAGCATTTT. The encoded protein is CASSHGQHSNQPQHF.

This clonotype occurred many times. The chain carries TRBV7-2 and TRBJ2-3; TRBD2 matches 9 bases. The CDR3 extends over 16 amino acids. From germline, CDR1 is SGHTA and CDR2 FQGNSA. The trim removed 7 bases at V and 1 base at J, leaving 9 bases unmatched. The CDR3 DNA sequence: TGTGCCAGCACCAGAAGGGCGGGGGGGCGCACAGATACGCAGTATTTT. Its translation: CASTRRAGGRTDTQYF.

The CDR3 protein is CASSPYGNQPQHF. The CDR3 bases are TGTGCCAGCAGCCCGTACGGCAATCAGCCCCAGCATTTT. The chain joins TRBV3-1 to TRBJ1-5; D uncertain. With 4 bases removed from V and 2 bases from J, the gap between germline ends came to 6 bases. The CDR3 totals 13 residues. Germline CDR1 reads LGHDT; CDR2 reads YNNKEL (reference sequence).

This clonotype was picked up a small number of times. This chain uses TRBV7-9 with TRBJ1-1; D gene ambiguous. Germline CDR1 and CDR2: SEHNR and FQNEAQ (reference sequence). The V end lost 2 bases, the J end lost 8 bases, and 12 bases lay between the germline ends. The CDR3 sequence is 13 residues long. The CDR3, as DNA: TGTGCCAGCAGCTTACAGATTTCACGCGAAGCTTTCTTT. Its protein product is CASSLQISREAFF. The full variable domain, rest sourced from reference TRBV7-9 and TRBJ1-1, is DTGVSQNPRHKITKRGQNVTFRCDPISEHNRLYWYRQTLGQGPEFLTYFQNEAQLEKSRLLSDRFSAERPKGSFSTLEIQRTEQGDSAMYLCASSLQISREAFFGQGTRLTVV.

CDR3 amino acids: CASSFGDRGSNYGYTF. The CDR3 coding sequence is TGTGCCAGCAGCTTCGGGGACAGGGGGAGTAACTATGGCTACACCTTC. The chain has TRBV11-2 and TRBJ1-2, with 11 bases matching TRBD1. Germline-derived CDR1 and CDR2 are SGHAT and FQNNGV. J lost 1 base, V lost 3 bases, and 4 bases had no gene match. There are 16 residues in the CDR3.

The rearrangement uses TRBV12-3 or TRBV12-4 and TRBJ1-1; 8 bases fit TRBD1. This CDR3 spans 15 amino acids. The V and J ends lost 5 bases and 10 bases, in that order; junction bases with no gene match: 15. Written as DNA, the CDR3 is TGTGCCAGCAGTCTTCACGACAGGGGCCGAAGAGCAGCTTTCTTT. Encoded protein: CASSLHDRGRRAAFF.

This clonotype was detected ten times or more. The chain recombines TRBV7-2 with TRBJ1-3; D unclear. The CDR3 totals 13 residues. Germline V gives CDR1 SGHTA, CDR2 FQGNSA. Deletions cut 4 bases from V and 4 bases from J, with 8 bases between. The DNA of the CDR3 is TGTGCCAGCAGCTCAACAGCAGGAAACACCATATATTTT. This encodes CASSSTAGNTIYF.

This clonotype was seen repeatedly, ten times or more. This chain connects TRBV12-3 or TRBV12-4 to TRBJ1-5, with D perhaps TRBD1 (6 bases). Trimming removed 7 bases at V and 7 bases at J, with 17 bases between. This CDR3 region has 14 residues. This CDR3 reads CASTFGQLGQPQHF. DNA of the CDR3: TGTGCCAGCACCTTCGGACAGTTAGGCCAGCCCCAGCATTTT.

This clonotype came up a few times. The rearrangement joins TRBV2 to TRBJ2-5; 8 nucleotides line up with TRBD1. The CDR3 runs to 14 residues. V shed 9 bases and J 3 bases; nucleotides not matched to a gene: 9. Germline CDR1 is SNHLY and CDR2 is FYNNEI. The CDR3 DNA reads TGTGCCAGTCTGGGGACAGGCGTAGAAGAGACCCAGTACTTC. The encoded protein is CASLGTGVEETQYF.

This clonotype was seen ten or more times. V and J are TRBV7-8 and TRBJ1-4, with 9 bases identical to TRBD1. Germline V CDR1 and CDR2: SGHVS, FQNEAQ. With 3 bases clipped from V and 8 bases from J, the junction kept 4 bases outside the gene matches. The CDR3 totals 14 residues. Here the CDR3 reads CASSLDRGGEKLFF. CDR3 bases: TGTGCCAGCAGCTTGGACAGGGGAGGGGAAAAACTGTTTTTT.

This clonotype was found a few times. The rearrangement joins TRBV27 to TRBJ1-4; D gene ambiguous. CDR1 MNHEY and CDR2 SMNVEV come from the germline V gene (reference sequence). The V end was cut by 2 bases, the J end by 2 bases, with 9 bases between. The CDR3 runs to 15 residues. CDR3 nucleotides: TGTGCCAGCAGTTTAGTCTACAGTACTAATGAAAAACTGTTTTTT. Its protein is CASSLVYSTNEKLFF.

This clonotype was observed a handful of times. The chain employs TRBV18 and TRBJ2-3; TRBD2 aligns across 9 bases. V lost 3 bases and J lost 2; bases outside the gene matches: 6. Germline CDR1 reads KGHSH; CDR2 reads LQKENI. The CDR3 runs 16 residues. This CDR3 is CASSPASGGITDTQYF. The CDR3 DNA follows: TGTGCCAGCTCACCGGCGAGCGGGGGGATCACAGATACGCAGTATTTT.

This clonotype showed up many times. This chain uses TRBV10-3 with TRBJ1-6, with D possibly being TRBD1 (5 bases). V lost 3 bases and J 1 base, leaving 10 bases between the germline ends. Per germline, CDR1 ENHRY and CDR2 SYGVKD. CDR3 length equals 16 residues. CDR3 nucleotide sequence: TGTGCCATCAGTGATCGGGGGAGATCCTATAATTCACCCCTCCACTTT. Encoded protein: CAISDRGRSYNSPLHF.

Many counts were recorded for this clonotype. CDR3 coding DNA: TGTGCCAGCAGTGAAGGCAGAGCGACCTACAATGAGCAGTTCTTC. Translation: CASSEGRATYNEQFF. The chain recombines TRBV6-1 with TRBJ2-1; D not certain. Germline values: CDR1 MNHNS, CDR2 SASEGT. V was cut by 1 base and J by 2 bases, with 9 bases left in between. The CDR3 extends over 15 amino acids.

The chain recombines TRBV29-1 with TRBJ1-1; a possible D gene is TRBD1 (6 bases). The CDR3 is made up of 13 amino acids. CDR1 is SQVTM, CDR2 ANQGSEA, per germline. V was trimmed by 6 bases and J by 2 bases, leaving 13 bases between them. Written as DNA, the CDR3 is TGCAGCGTGGTGGACAGAACTAACACTGAAGCTTTCTTT. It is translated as CSVVDRTNTEAFF.

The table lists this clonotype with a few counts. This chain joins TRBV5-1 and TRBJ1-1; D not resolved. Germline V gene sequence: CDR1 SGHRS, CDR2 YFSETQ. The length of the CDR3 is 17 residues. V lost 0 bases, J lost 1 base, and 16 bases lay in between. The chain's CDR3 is CASSLGVREVWNTEAFF. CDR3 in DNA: TGCGCCAGCAGCTTGGGAGTGCGGGAGGTTTGGAACACTGAAGCTTTCTTT.